Presented here are 5 T cell receptor beta chains from one specimen sequenced in a study of cytomegalovirus exposure and HLA in healthy donors. PCR used 60 Vbeta primers and 13 Jbeta primers. This table comes from immunoSEQ multiplex PCR, and its TCRdb copy is limited to in-frame clones, with some not included. The table shows some 130,000 clones, with almost 80% occurring only once. The sequenced sample consisted of PBMCs. The receptors were gathered from a man aged 18 to 30 in good health and CMV-seronegative.

The CDR3 loop is CASSPEGGQTNTEAFF. DNA of the CDR3: TGTGCCAGCAGTCCAGAAGGCGGACAGACGAACACTGAAGCTTTCTTT. V usage is TRBV2 and J usage is TRBJ1-1; D is perhaps TRBD1 (6 bases). Germline V lookup: CDR1 SNHLY, CDR2 FYNNEI. This CDR3 has 16 amino acids. Trimming took off 5 bases at V and 1 base at J, with 17 bases between the two ends.

The chain joins TRBV6-6 to TRBJ1-1; D remains ambiguous. V was pared by 0 bases and J by 1 base, with 6 bases between. CDR3 length: 14 residues. Germline loops: CDR1 MNHNY, CDR2 SVGAGI (reference sequence). The CDR3 reads CASSYSNGNTEAFF. CDR3 DNA: TGTGCCAGCAGTTACTCGAACGGGAACACTGAAGCTTTCTTT.

The V and J genes are TRBV6-5 and TRBJ1-3; unclear D gene. The V and J ends lost 0 bases and 4 bases respectively, with 13 bases between them. The CDR3 loop spans 16 amino acids. In germline, CDR1 is MNHEY, CDR2 SVGAGI. CDR3 loop: CASSYSIAEQGNTIYF. The CDR3 DNA reads as TGTGCCAGCAGTTACTCGATAGCAGAACAAGGAAACACCATATATTTT.

The genes are TRBV21-1 and TRBJ1-6; TRBD1 is taken as the D call from the table, unchecked against the DNA. TRBV21-1 is a recognized pseudogene. This CDR3 contains 16 residues. CDR3 DNA sequence: TGTGCCAGCAGCAAAGTTTTACGGACAGAAGATTCACCCCTCCACTTT. Protein: CASSKVLRTEDSPLHF.

This chain joins TRBV7-9 and TRBJ1-1; D perhaps matches TRBD1 (6 bases). CDR1 SEHNR and CDR2 FQNEAQ come from the germline V gene (reference sequence). The CDR3 has 14 amino acids. V was cut by 0 bases and J by 6 bases, with 11 bases left in between. CDR3 nucleotides: TGTGCCAGCAGCTTAGCGAAACAGGGTCCTGAAGCTTTCTTT. Its protein is CASSLAKQGPEAFF.